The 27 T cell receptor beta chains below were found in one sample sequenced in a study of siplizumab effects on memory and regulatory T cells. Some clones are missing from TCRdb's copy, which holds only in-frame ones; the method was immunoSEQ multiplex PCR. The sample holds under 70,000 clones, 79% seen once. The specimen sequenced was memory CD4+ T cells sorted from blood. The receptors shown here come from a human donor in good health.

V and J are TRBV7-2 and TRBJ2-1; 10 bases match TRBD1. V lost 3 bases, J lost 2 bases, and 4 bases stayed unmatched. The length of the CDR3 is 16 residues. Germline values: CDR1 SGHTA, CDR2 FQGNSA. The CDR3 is CASSLTGTGAYNEQFF. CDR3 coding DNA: TGTGCCAGCAGCTTGACCGGGACAGGGGCCTACAATGAGCAGTTCTTC.

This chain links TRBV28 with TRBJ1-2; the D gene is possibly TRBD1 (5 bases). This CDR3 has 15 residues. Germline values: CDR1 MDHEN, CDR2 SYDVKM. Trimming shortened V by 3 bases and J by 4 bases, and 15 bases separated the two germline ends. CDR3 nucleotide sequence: TGTGCCAGCAGTTTTGCCACCGACAGACTCTATGGCTACACCTTC. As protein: CASSFATDRLYGYTF.

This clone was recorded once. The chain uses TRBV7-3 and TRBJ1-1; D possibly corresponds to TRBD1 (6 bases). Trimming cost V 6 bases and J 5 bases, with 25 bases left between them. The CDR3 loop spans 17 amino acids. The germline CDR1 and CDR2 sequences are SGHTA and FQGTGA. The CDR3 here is CASSQRRDRSDATEAFF. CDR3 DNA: TGTGCCAGCAGTCAACGTCGAGACAGGAGCGATGCAACTGAAGCTTTCTTT.

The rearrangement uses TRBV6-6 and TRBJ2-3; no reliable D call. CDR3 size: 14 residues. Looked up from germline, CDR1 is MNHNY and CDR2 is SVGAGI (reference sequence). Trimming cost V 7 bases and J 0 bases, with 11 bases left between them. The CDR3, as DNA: TGTGCCAGCACGAACAGACCTAGCACAGATACGCAGTATTTT. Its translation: CASTNRPSTDTQYF.

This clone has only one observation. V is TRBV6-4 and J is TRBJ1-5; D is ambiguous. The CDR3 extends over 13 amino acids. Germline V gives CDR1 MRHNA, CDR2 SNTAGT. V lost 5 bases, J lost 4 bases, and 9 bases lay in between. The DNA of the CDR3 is TGTGCCAGCAGTAAGGAGGAAAATCAGCCCCAGCATTTT. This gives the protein CASSKEENQPQHF.

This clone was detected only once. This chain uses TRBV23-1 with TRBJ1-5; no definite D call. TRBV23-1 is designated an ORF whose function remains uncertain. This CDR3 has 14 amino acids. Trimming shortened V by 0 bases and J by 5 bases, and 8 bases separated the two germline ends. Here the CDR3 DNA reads TGCGCCAGCAGTCAATCAAGGGTTTATCAGCCCCAGCATTTT. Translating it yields CASSQSRVYQPQHF.

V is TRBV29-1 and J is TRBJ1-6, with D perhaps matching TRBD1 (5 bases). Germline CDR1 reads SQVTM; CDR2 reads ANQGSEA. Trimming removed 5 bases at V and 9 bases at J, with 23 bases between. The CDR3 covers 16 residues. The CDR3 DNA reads TGCAGCGTTAAGGTGGGGGGAGTGGATGATATTTCACCCCTCCACTTT. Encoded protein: CSVKVGGVDDISPLHF.

This chain's CDR3 is CASSLGDRKNTEAFF. CDR3 coding DNA: TGTGCCAGCAGCTTAGGGGACAGGAAAAACACTGAAGCTTTCTTT. This sequence joins TRBV11-3 and TRBJ1-1, with TRBD1 identical over 8 bases. Trimming at V came to 1 base and at J to 2 bases, leaving 3 bases not matched to a gene. This CDR3 is 15 amino acids long. CDR1 and CDR2 from the germline V gene are SGHNT and YENEEA.

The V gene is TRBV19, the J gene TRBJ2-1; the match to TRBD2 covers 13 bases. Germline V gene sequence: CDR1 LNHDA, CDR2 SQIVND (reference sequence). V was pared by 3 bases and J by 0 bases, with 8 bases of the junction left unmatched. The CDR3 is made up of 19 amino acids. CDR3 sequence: CASSIWGLAGLSSYNEQFF. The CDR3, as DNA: TGTGCCAGTAGTATCTGGGGACTAGCGGGGTTGAGCTCCTACAATGAGCAGTTCTTC.

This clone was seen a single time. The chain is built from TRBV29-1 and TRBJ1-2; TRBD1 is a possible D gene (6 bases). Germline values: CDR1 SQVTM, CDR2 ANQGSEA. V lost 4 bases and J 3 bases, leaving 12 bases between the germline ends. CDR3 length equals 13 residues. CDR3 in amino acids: CSVGGAGDYGYTF. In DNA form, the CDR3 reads TGCAGCGTTGGGGGGGCCGGGGACTATGGCTACACCTTC.

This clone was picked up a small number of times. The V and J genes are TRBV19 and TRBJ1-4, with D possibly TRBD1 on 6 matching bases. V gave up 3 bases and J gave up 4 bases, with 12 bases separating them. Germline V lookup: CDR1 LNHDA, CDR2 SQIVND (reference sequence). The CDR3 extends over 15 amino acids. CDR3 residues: CASSIQGLGNEKLFF. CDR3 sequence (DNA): TGTGCCAGTAGTATTCAGGGGCTTGGTAATGAAAAACTGTTTTTT.

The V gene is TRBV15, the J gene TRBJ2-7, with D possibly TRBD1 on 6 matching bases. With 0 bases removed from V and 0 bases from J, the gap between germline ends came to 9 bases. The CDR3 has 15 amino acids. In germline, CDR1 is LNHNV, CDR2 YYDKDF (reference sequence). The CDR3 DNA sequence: TGTGCCACCAGCAGAGAACAGGGTATCTCCTACGAGCAGTACTTC. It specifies CATSREQGISYEQYF.

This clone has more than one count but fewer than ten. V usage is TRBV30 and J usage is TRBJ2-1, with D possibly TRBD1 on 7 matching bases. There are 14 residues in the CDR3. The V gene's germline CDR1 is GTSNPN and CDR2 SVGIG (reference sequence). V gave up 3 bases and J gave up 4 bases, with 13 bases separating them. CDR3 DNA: TGTGCCTGGAGATCCCAGGGGGGTTACAATGAGCAGTTCTTC. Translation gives CAWRSQGGYNEQFF.

CDR3 sequence (DNA): TGTGCCAGCAGCCAAGAGGGGACCGGGGGTTGGGAGACCCAGTACTTC. Translating gives CASSQEGTGGWETQYF. The V gene is TRBV4-2, the J gene TRBJ2-5, with a tentative D call TRBD2 (6 bases). Germline lookup yields CDR1 LGHNA and CDR2 YNFKEQ. The CDR3 loop spans 16 amino acids. V was shortened by 0 bases and J by 5 bases, with 16 bases between the two germline ends.

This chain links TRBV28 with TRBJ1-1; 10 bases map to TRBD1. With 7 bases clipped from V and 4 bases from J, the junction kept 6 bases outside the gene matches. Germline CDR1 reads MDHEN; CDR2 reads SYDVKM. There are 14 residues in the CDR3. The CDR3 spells CASIRQGAGTEAFF. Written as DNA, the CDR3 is TGTGCCAGCATTAGACAGGGGGCGGGCACTGAAGCTTTCTTT.

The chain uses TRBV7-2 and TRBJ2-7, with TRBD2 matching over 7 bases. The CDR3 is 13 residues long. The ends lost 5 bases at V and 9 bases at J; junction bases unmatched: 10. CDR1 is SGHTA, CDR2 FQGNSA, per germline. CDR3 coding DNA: TGTGCCAGCAGCGCCCGATGGGAGGGAGTGCAGTACTTC. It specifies CASSARWEGVQYF.

The CDR3 DNA reads TGTGCCAGCAGCTTACGGACACAGAATTCACCCCTCCACTTT. Translated: CASSLRTQNSPLHF. The chain combines TRBV7-2 with TRBJ1-6, with D perhaps matching TRBD1 (5 bases). CDR1 SGHTA and CDR2 FQGNSA come from the germline V gene. Trimming pared 2 bases from V and 7 bases from J, leaving 9 bases between. The CDR3 runs 14 residues. The full variable domain, rest sourced from reference TRBV7-2 and TRBJ1-6, is GAGVSQSPSNKVTEKGKDVELRCDPISGHTALYWYRQSLGQGLEFLIYFQGNSAPDKSGLPSDRFSAERTGGSVSTLTIQRTQQEDSAVYLCASSLRTQNSPLHFGNGTRLTVT.

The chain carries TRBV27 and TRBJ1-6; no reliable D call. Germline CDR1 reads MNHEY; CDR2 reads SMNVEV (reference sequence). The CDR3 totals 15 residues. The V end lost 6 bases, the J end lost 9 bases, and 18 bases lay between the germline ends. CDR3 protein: CASRPGNRSGSPLHF. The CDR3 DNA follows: TGTGCCAGCAGACCGGGGAATCGAAGCGGTTCACCCCTCCACTTT.

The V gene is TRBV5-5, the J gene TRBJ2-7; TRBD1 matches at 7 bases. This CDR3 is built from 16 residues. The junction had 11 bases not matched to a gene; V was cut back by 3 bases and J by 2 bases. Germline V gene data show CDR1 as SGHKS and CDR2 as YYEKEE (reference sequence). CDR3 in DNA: TGTGCCAGCAGCTGGGCGACAGGGTCCAGTACCTACGAGCAGTACTTC. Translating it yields CASSWATGSSTYEQYF.

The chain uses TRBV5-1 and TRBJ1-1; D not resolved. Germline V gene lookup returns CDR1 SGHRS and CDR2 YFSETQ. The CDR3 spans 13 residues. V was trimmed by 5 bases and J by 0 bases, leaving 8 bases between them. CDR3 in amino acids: CASRGRMNTEAFF. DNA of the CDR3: TGCGCCAGCAGGGGTAGGATGAACACTGAAGCTTTCTTT.

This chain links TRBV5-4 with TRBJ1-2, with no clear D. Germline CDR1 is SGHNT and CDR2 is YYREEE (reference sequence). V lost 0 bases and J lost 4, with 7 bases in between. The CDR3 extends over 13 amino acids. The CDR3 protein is CASSLDTFYGYTF. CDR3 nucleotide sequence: TGTGCCAGCAGCTTGGACACTTTCTATGGCTACACCTTC.

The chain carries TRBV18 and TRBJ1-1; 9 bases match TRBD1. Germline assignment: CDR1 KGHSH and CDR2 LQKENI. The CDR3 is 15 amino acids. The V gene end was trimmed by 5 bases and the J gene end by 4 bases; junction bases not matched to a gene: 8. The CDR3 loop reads CASSTLQGAGTEAFF. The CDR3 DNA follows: TGTGCCAGCTCAACGCTACAGGGGGCGGGCACTGAAGCTTTCTTT.

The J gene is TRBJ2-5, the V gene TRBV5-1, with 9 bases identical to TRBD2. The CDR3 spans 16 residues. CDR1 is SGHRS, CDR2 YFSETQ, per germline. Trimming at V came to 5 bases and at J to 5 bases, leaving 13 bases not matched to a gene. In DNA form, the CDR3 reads TGCGCCAGCAGATTCGAAGGCGGGGGGGCGGAGGAGACCCAGTACTTC. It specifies CASRFEGGGAEETQYF.

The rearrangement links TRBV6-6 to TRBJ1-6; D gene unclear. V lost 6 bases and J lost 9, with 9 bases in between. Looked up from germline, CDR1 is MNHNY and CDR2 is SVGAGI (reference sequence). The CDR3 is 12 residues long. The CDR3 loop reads CASRGGSSPLHF. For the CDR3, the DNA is TGTGCCAGCAGGGGTGGGTCTTCACCCCTCCACTTT.

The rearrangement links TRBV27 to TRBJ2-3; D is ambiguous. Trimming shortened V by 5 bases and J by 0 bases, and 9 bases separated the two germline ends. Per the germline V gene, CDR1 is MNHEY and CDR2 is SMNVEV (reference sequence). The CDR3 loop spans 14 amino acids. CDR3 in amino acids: CASSRTGSTDTQYF. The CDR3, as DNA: TGTGCCAGCAGTCGGACCGGTAGCACAGATACGCAGTATTTT.

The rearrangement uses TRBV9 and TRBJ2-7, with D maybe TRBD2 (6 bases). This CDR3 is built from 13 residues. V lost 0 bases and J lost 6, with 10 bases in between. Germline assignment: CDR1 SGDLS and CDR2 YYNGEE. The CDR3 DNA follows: TGTGCCAGCAGCGTAGTCGGGGGTGGCGAGCAGTACTTC. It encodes CASSVVGGGEQYF.

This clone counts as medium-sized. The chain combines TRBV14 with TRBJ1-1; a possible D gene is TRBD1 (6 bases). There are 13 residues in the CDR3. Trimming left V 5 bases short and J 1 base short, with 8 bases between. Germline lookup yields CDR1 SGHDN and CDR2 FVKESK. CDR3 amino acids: CASSKQGNTEAFF. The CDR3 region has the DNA TGTGCCAGCAGCAAACAGGGGAACACTGAAGCTTTCTTT.